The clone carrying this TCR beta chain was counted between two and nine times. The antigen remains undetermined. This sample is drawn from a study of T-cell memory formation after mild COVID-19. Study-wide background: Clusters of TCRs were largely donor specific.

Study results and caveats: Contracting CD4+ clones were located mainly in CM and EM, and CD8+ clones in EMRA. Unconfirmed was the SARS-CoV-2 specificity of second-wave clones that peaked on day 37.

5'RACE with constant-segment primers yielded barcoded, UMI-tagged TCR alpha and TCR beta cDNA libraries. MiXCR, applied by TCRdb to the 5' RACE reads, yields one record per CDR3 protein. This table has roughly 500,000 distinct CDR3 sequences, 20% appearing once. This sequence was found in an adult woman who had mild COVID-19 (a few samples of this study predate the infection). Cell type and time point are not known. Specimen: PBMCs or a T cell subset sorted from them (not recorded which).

The CDR3 coding sequence is TGTGCCAGCAGTTACTACGCTAACTATGGCTACACCTTC. Its translation is CASSYYANYGYTF. The chain couples TRBV6-5 to TRBJ1-2; D ambiguous. CDR3 length: 13 residues. Trimming took off 1 base at V and 0 bases at J, with 3 bases between the two ends. CDR1 MNHEY and CDR2 SVGAGI come from the germline V gene.